The next 7 T cell receptor beta chains were all read from a single sample in a study of cytomegalovirus exposure and HLA in healthy donors. PCR was performed using 60 Vbeta and 13 Jbeta primers. Profiled with immunoSEQ multiplex PCR; TCRdb holds only in-frame clones, not every one. Of roughly 180,000 clones listed, around 80% are singletons. Sample: PBMCs. Receptors originate from a woman aged 45-60 years in good health and CMV-seropositive.

This clone was counted a few times. The V and J genes are TRBV6-1 and TRBJ1-1; no definite D call. V was trimmed by 4 bases and J by 2 bases, leaving 11 bases between them. This CDR3 region has 14 residues. Germline assignment: CDR1 MNHNS and CDR2 SASEGT. Written as DNA, the CDR3 is TGTGCCAGCAGTGTCTCACCGGGAAACACTGAAGCTTTCTTT. As protein: CASSVSPGNTEAFF.

The CDR3, as DNA: TGCGCCAGCAGCTTCCGGAGCGGGGGGAGCACAGATACGCAGTATTTT. Translated: CASSFRSGGSTDTQYF. The gene calls are TRBV4-1 and TRBJ2-3, with TRBD2 matching 9 bases. Germline-derived CDR1 and CDR2 are MGHRA and YSYEKL. There are 16 residues in the CDR3. V lost 5 bases to trimming and J lost 0 bases; unmatched junction nucleotides: 6.

V usage is TRBV2 and J usage is TRBJ2-3, with D possibly TRBD2 on 6 matching bases. With 8 bases removed from V and 4 bases from J, the gap between germline ends came to 22 bases. The length of the CDR3 is 16 residues. Germline CDR1 is SNHLY and CDR2 is FYNNEI. Here the CDR3 reads CASAVASGWGADTQYF. The CDR3 region has the DNA TGTGCCAGCGCCGTCGCCTCCGGTTGGGGGGCAGATACGCAGTATTTT.

The chain combines TRBV4-3 with TRBJ1-5; 7 positions agree with TRBD1. Germline CDR1 is LGHNA and CDR2 is YSLEER. This CDR3 contains 15 residues. V was pared by 3 bases and J by 1 base, with 3 bases of the junction left unmatched. As DNA, the CDR3 is TGCGCCAGCAGCCAGGACAGGAGGAGCAATCAGCCCCAGCATTTT. This translates into CASSQDRRSNQPQHF.

The rearrangement uses TRBV9 and TRBJ1-5; D possibly corresponds to TRBD1 (5 bases). CDR3 size: 13 residues. Germline assignment: CDR1 SGDLS and CDR2 YYNGEE. Trimming shortened V by 6 bases and J by 0 bases, and 7 bases separated the two germline ends. The CDR3 loop is CASITGSNQPQHF. As DNA, the CDR3 is TGTGCCAGCATCACAGGTAGCAATCAGCCCCAGCATTTT.

The gene calls are TRBV15 and TRBJ2-7; 15 nucleotides match TRBD2. V was clipped by 1 base and J by 0 bases; unmatched bases: 13. CDR3 length: 21 residues. Germline V gene data show CDR1 as LNHNV and CDR2 as YYDKDF (reference sequence). Here the CDR3 reads CATSRGGTGTSGGRSSYEQYF. In nucleotides, the CDR3 is TGTGCCACCAGCAGAGGGGGGACCGGGACTAGCGGGGGGAGGAGCTCCTACGAGCAGTACTTC.

Concerning this clone itself: At the DNA level, this CDR3 is encoded by other sequences in the same sample as well. The J gene is TRBJ2-3, the V gene TRBV4-3; D possibly corresponds to TRBD1 (6 bases). V gave up 0 bases and J gave up 5 bases, with 15 bases separating them. Per the germline V gene, CDR1 is LGHNA and CDR2 is YSLEER. The CDR3 sequence is 16 residues long. For the CDR3, the DNA is TGCGCCAGCAGCCAAGAACTGGCCGAAGGGGGAGATACGCAGTATTTT. Translation gives CASSQELAEGGDTQYF.